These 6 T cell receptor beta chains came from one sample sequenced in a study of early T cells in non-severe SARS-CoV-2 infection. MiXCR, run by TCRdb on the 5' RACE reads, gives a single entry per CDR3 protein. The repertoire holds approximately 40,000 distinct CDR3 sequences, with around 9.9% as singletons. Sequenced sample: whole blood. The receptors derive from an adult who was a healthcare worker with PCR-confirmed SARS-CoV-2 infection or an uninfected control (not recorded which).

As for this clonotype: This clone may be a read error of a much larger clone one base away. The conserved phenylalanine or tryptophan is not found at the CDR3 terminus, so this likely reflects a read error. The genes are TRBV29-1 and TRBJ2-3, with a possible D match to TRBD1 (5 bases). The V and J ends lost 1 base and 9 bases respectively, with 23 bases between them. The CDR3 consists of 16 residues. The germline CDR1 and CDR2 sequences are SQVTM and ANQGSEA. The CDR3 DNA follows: TGCAGCGTTGAAGGGGCGGAGCAGGGCCGGCTGGGGACGCAGTATTTG. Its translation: CSVEGAEQGRLGTQYL.

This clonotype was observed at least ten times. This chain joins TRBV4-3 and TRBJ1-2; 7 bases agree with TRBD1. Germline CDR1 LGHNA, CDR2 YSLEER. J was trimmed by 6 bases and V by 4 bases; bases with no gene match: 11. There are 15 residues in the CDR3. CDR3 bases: TGCGCCAGCAGCCCTACGGGACAGAGGAGGAATGGCTACACCTTC. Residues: CASSPTGQRRNGYTF.

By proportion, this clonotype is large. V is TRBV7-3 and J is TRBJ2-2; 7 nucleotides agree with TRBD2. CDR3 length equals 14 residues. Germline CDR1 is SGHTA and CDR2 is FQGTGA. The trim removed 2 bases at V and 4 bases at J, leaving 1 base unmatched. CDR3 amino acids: CASSLGTTTGELFF. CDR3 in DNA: TGTGCCAGCAGCTTAGGGACTACCACCGGGGAGCTGTTTTTT.

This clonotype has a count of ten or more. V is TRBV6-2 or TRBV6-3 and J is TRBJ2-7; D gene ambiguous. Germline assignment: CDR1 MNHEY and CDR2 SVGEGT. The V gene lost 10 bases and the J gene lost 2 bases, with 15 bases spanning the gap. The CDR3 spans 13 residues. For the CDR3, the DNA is TGTGCCACCTCAAGAGGACCGCCCTACGAGCAGTACTTC. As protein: CATSRGPPYEQYF.

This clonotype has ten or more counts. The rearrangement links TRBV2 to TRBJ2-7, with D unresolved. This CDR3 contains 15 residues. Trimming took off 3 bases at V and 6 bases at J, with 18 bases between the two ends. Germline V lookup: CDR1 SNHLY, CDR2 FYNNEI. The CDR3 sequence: CASSDYPGNPIEQYF. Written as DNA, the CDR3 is TGTGCCAGCAGTGACTATCCAGGTAACCCCATCGAGCAGTACTTC.

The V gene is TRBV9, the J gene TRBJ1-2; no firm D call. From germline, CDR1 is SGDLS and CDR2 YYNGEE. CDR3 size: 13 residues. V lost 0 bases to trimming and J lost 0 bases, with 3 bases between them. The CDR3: CASSVGPNYGYTF. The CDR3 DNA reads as TGTGCCAGCAGCGTAGGCCCTAACTATGGCTACACCTTC.